This record concerns one T cell receptor beta chain sequence. This clonotype was detected many times. Its antigen is currently not known. The sample holds no much larger clone one base away, and base qualities are not on file. From the second PCR step onward, the TCR alpha chain libraries and the TCR beta chain libraries were amplified separately. CMV status of each donor was established by measuring IFNgamma production from CD4+ T cells after fresh PBMCs were stimulated overnight with CMV viral lysate. Using Miltenyi beads, CD4 T cells were first positively selected, and CD8 T cells were then positively selected from the CD4-negative fraction. After staining for CD3, CD4, CD8, CD45RA, CD27 and a live/dead dye, cells were sorted on a BD Aria II into four subsets based on CD45RA and CD27. A few healthy volunteers provided blood, and each donor's sample was split into CD4 and CD8 T cells and then further divided into four differentiation subsets. Approximately 110 ml of peripheral blood was taken from each donor, and PBMC were separated by density-gradient centrifugation on Ficoll-Paque PLUS. Sorted cells were lysed in RLT buffer, after which RNA was extracted using a Qiagen RNeasy kit and stored at -80 degrees C.

The data derive from a study of naive and memory T cell subsets (dated by TCRdb to the late 2010s). For context, the study as a whole: Sorted naive and memory T cell subsets from peripheral blood were analyzed in the study using a UMI-based, open-source pipeline for TCR alpha and beta sequencing. The functional CMV T cell responses agreed completely with IgG serology results. RNA was DNase-treated and reverse transcribed with TCR constant-region primers, mostly using SuperScript III. The full study reports these points: In both CD4 and CD8 cells, the Gini index increased while Shannon and inverse Simpson diversity decreased from naive through CM, EM and EMRA. RNA-based TCR counts may be affected by expression changes linked to T cell activation and differentiation. TCR abundance followed a power law whose exponent differed between naive and memory subsets but was consistent across the three individuals. Each clonotype was defined as a single alpha or beta chain sequence rather than as a paired alpha/beta receptor. Following error correction, more than 95% of naive TCR sequences occurred only once, which made naive abundance distributions much steeper than those of memory subsets. No ground truth was available to validate the repertoire findings for the naive and memory subsets. A few larger clonotypes were found in naive repertoires, especially CD8, and these larger clonotypes were possibly memory cells re-expressing CD45RA.

Trimming at the junction amounts to 4 bases on V and 2 bases on J, and the germline ends lie 10 bases apart. CDR1 and CDR2, looked up from the germline V gene (reference sequence), are MNHEY and SMNVEV. The CDR3, from cysteine to phenylalanine, totals 14 residues. Just the 42-base CDR3 DNA is kept, in frame starting at base 1. The receptor library was made with UMI-ligation and nested PCR. The beta constant-region primer was an equimolar mix of two oligonucleotides covering both TRBC1 and TRBC2. The ligated cDNA went through four rounds of PCR with nested alpha and beta constant-region primers together with the SP2 primer. A single-stranded oligonucleotide carrying the SP2 primer and a 12-nucleotide UMI was ligated to the 3' end of the cDNA by T4 RNA ligase 1. The ligation reaction was incubated at 16°C for roughly 19-25 hours. PCR2 was usually performed as a SYBR Green qPCR and halted at a preset threshold so that over-amplification would not occur. Every purification after the first one was done using Agencourt AMPure XP magnetic beads. Libraries were quantified by Qubit and checked on a TapeStation, where a main peak was expected near 650 bp. The pooled libraries were sequenced on an Illumina MiSeq using v2 2x251 paired-end kits, which usually yielded roughly 0.85-2.1 million reads per sample. Libraries were pooled at 4 nM per sample, and roughly 4.5-8% PhiX was added to improve cluster recognition. Per the authors' processing: FASTQ reads processed by Demultiplexor were assigned V and J genes by Decombinator through tag matching that tolerated a single base-pair mismatch. By using UMIs, Collapsinator corrected both sequencing errors and the frequency errors caused by PCR heterogeneity. CDR3Translator translated TCRs and extracted CDR3s from the conserved cysteine to the FGXG phenylalanine, flagging non-productive sequences. Gini, Shannon entropy and inverse Simpson indices were computed after subsampling the repertoires to the same number of UMI-defined TCRs. Within the linear range, a power law was fitted to clonotype abundance distributions using maximum likelihood. On one naive CD8 sample, the pipeline and MIGEC gave similar UMI counts, unique TCR numbers and clonal distributions. One analysis removed from the naive repertoire any naive TCRs that were also present in any memory subset from the same donor. A set of some 7,000 CMV-associated CDR3 sequences, compiled from VDJdb and a published dataset, was used to search the repertoires. TCRdb itself trimmed the public reads at Q25 with fastp, ran MiXCR and retained productive beta chains. When rows share a CDR3 protein, they turn into one entry using the most common DNA and genes. These V and J calls are TCRdb output, not the study's own analysis. Within this sample are approximately 80,000 distinct CDR3 sequences, with 9% of them counted one time only. The top ten clones comprise around 1.3% of the sample.

This clonotype was sampled from a human donor in good health. The chain is encoded by TRBV27 joined to TRBJ2-3, and perhaps TRBD2 as D gene, on 5 matching bases. The sequencing sample was made of naive CD8+ T cells from blood. This specimen's cell subset or site label, per the study, means: naive T cells, CD45RA high CD27+. DNA sequence: TGTGCCAGCAGTTCGTCGGACTCCACAGATACGCAGTATTTT. This sequence encodes CASSSSDSTDTQYF.